Shown below are 13 T cell receptor beta chains from a single sample sequenced in a study of blood T cell repertoires in COVID-19. The method was immunoSEQ multiplex PCR; TCRdb's version includes in-frame clones alone and lacks a portion of them. The profile shows about 74,000 clones, 91% of them singletons. Input material: peripheral blood. Receptor source: a man over 45 with COVID-19, enrolled during active disease.

V gene TRBV28 combines with J gene TRBJ2-4; 12 bases match TRBD2. CDR1 is MDHEN and CDR2 is SYDVKM in the germline V gene. The J segment lost 5 bases and the V segment lost 6 bases, leaving 11 bases of the junction unmatched. The CDR3 loop spans 17 amino acids. DNA of the CDR3: TGTGCCAGCAGGGAGGCTAGCGGGAGGGCCGAGGAAAACATTCAGTACTTC. It yields the protein CASREASGRAEENIQYF.

The rearrangement joins TRBV28 to TRBJ1-1; no definite D call. Germline CDR1 is MDHEN and CDR2 is SYDVKM. V shed 7 bases and J shed 1 base, with 10 bases lying between them. The CDR3 is 13 amino acids. The CDR3 coding sequence is TGTGCCAGCACCCTATCCGGGAACACTGAAGCTTTCTTT. Residues: CASTLSGNTEAFF.

V gene TRBV25-1 combines with J gene TRBJ2-6; D is unclear. The V and J ends lost 5 bases and 0 bases respectively, with 2 bases between them. This CDR3 region has 13 residues. Germline assignment: CDR1 MGHDK and CDR2 SYGVNS. The CDR3 DNA reads TGTGCCAGCAGTCTCTCTGGGGCCAACGTCCTGACTTTC. As protein: CASSLSGANVLTF.

J is TRBJ2-6 and V is TRBV29-1; no firm D call. Trimming took off 6 bases at V and 0 bases at J, with 3 bases between the two ends. The V gene's germline CDR1 is SQVTM and CDR2 ANQGSEA. CDR3 length: 12 residues. The CDR3 spells CSVGSGANVLTF. In nucleotides, the CDR3 is TGCAGCGTCGGCTCTGGGGCCAACGTCCTGACTTTC.

This chain links TRBV7-2 with TRBJ2-1; D gene unclear. Trimming removed 5 bases at V and 0 bases at J, with 11 bases between. Germline lookup yields CDR1 SGHTA and CDR2 FQGNSA. The CDR3 contains 15 residues. CDR3 sequence reads: CASSLTPSSYNEQFF. CDR3 bases: TGTGCCAGCAGCCTTACACCCAGCTCCTACAATGAGCAGTTCTTC.

This chain's CDR3 is CASSFRTRTSSYEQYF. CDR3 nucleotides: TGTGCCAGCAGTTTCCGGACTAGGACAAGCTCCTACGAGCAGTACTTC. This chain joins TRBV6-5 and TRBJ2-7; 7 positions agree with TRBD2. The germline CDR1 and CDR2 sequences are MNHEY and SVGAGI. CDR3 length: 16 residues. The junction had 9 bases not matched to a gene; V was cut back by 4 bases and J by 0 bases.

CDR3 in amino acids: CASSKTSAAIGEQFF. The DNA of the CDR3 is TGTGCCAGCAGCAAGACTAGCGCCGCAATTGGTGAGCAGTTCTTC. This chain connects TRBV7-9 to TRBJ2-1; 8 bases map to TRBD2. Germline values: CDR1 SEHNR, CDR2 FQNEAQ (reference sequence). This CDR3 region has 15 residues. J was trimmed by 9 bases and V by 5 bases; bases with no gene match: 12. The full variable domain, in which reference TRBV7-9 and TRBJ2-1 provide the parts outside the CDR3, is DTGVSQNPRHKITKRGQNVTFRCDPISEHNRLYWYRQTLGQGPEFLTYFQNEAQLEKSRLLSDRFSAERPKGSFSTLEIQRTEQGDSAMYLCASSKTSAAIGEQFFGPGTRLTVL.

J is TRBJ2-1 and V is TRBV5-1; D gene unclear. This CDR3 spans 13 amino acids. CDR1 SGHRS and CDR2 YFSETQ come from the germline V gene. Trimming took off 0 bases at V and 4 bases at J, with 5 bases between the two ends. The DNA for the CDR3 is TGCGCCAGCAGCTTGGGTCAGTACAATGAGCAGTTCTTC. It codes for CASSLGQYNEQFF.

This clone has just one count. The chain has TRBV9 and TRBJ2-5; TRBD2 is a possible D gene (6 bases). Trimming took off 0 bases at V and 5 bases at J, with 26 bases between the two ends. This CDR3 is 19 amino acids long. The germline gives CDR1 SGDLS, CDR2 YYNGEE. CDR3 DNA sequence: TGTGCCAGCAGCGTAGGAGGAGGGGCGGGTCAACCGGACGGGGAGACCCAGTACTTC. Encoded protein: CASSVGGGAGQPDGETQYF.

There are a few counts of this clone. This sequence joins TRBV20-1 and TRBJ1-1; D remains ambiguous. The CDR3 has 11 amino acids. Per the germline V gene, CDR1 is DFQATT and CDR2 is SNEGSKA (reference sequence). V lost 5 bases, J lost 4 bases, and 8 bases lay in between. Written as DNA, the CDR3 is TGCAGTGCTCCTTTTCCCACTGAAGCTTTCTTT. Its translation: CSAPFPTEAFF.

The rearrangement links TRBV9 to TRBJ2-2; weak D call: TRBD1 (5 bases). Germline V CDR1 and CDR2: SGDLS, YYNGEE. This CDR3 region has 14 residues. V lost 3 bases to trimming and J lost 10 bases, with 16 bases between them. CDR3 sequence: CASSGLGAREELFF. The DNA for the CDR3 is TGTGCCAGCAGCGGGCTAGGGGCCAGGGAGGAGCTGTTTTTT.

The CDR3 sequence: CAWSVRRDGYTF. The CDR3 coding sequence is TGTGCCTGGAGTGTACGCCGGGATGGCTACACCTTC. V is TRBV30 and J is TRBJ1-2; D uncertain. Trimming took off 0 bases at V and 6 bases at J, with 8 bases between the two ends. CDR3 length: 12 residues. The V gene's germline CDR1 is GTSNPN and CDR2 SVGIG (reference sequence).

This clone was counted ten times or more. This sequence joins TRBV11-2 and TRBJ2-1; 8 nucleotides line up with TRBD1. This CDR3 contains 15 residues. Germline CDR1 and CDR2: SGHAT and FQNNGV. With V trimmed by 6 bases and J by 4 bases, 8 bases remained unmatched. CDR3 sequence (DNA): TGTGCCAGCAGTCCAGGGACAGGCCGATACAATGAGCAGTTCTTC. This encodes CASSPGTGRYNEQFF. Supplemented by reference TRBV11-2 and TRBJ2-1, the full variable domain reads EAGVAQSPRYKIIEKRQSVAFWCNPISGHATLYWYQQILGQGPKLLIQFQNNGVVDDSQLPKDRFSAERLKGVDSTLKIQPAKLEDSAVYLCASSPGTGRYNEQFFGPGTRLTVL.